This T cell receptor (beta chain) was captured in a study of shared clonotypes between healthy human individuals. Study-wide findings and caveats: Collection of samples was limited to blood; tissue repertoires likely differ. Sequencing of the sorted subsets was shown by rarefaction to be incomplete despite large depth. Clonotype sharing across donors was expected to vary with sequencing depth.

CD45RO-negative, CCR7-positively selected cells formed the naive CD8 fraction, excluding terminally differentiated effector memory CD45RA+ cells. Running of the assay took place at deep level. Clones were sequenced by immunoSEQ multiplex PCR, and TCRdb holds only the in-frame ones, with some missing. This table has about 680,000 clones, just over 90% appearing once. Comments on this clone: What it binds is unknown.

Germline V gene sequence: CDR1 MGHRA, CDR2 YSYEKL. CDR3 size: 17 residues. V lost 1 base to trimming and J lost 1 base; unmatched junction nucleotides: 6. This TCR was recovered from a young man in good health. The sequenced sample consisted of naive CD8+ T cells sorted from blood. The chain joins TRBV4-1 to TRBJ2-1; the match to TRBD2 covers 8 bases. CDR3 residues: CASSQADSGSSYNEQFF. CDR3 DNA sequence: TGCGCCAGCAGCCAAGCTGACAGCGGGAGTTCCTACAATGAGCAGTTCTTC.